This T cell receptor beta chain was captured by sequencing in a study of blood T cell repertoires in COVID-19. At the level of the study: The samples span acute and convalescent COVID-19 from the United States, Italy and Spain. The cDNA or gDNA used as material had been derived from T cells, B-cell-depleted T cells, or PBMCs.

Original processing methods: Amplification of reference gene primers provided the estimated nucleated cell counts. The protocol was immunoSEQ multiplex PCR, while the TCRdb copy is restricted to in-frame clones and leaves out a portion. V, J and clone size are taken as reported in that table, and D and trimming were inferred from the DNA itself. The sample yields some 100,000 clones, approximately 91% seen once. With 3 bases clipped from V and 2 bases from J, the junction kept 7 bases outside the gene matches. CDR3 length: 16 residues. CDR1 is SGHTS, CDR2 YDEGEE, per germline. The gene calls are TRBV5-8 and TRBJ1-3; 8 bases are shared with TRBD1. The sequence derives from a woman aged 55-69 years with acute or convalescent COVID-19. The sample consisted of peripheral blood. Written as DNA, the CDR3 is TGTGCCAGCAGCTACGGACAGGGAAGCGCTGGAAACACCATATATTTT. Protein product: CASSYGQGSAGNTIYF.